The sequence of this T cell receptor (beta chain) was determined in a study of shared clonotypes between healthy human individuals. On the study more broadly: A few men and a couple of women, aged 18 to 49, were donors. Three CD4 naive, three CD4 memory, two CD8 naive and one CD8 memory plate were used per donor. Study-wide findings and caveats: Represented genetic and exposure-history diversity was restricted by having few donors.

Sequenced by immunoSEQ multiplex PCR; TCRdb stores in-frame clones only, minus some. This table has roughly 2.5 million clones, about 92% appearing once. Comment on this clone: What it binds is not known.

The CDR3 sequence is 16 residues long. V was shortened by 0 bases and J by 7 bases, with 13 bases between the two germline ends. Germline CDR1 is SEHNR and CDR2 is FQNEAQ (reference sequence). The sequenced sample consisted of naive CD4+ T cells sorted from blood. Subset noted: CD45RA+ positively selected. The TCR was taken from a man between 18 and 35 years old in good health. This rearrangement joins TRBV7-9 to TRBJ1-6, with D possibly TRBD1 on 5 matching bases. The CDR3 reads CASSLAQGTKNSPLHF. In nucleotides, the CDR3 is TGTGCCAGCAGCTTAGCGCAGGGTACAAAGAATTCACCCCTCCACTTT.